The 21 T cell receptor beta chains below come from one sample, sequenced in a study of shared clonotypes between healthy human individuals (dated by TCRdb to about 2020). CD8 naive samples consisted of CD45RO-negative cells that were positively selected for CCR7, yielding a CD45RA+CCR7+ population without TemRA cells. The protocol used for the library was the immunoSEQ multiplex PCR assay. This immuneACCESS table, as held by TCRdb, lists in-frame sequences with V and J called but not all clones. Of the missing ones, under half trace to an unresolved V gene in checked studies; the others have no known cause. In all, the sample holds about 580,000 clones, and 95% to 98% of those were seen once. Of the sample, less than 0.35% is held by the ten largest clones. Input material: naive CD8+ T cells sorted from blood. Taken with the paper, the label for cell subset or site translates to: CD45RA+CCR7+. The receptor set was obtained from a man aged 30 to 45 in good health.

The J gene is TRBJ2-7, the V gene TRBV7-2; 10 nucleotides agree with TRBD2. V shed 5 bases and J 2 bases; nucleotides not matched to a gene: 6. Germline-derived CDR1 and CDR2 are SGHTA and FQGNSA. This CDR3 contains 15 residues. The CDR3 reads CASSPGLAETYEQYF. The CDR3 DNA follows: TGTGCCAGCAGCCCAGGACTAGCGGAAACCTACGAGCAGTACTTC.

The V and J genes are TRBV9 and TRBJ2-7; D call uncertain. Germline V CDR1 and CDR2: SGDLS, YYNGEE. This CDR3 comprises 13 residues. Trimming took 5 bases from V and 0 from J, leaving 9 bases between them. This CDR3 reads CASSRMDSYEQYF. CDR3 coding DNA: TGTGCCAGCAGTAGAATGGACTCCTACGAGCAGTACTTC. Together with reference TRBV9 and TRBJ2-7, the CDR3 gives the full variable domain: DSGVTQTPKHLITATGQRVTLRCSPRSGDLSVYWYQQSLDQGLQFLIQYYNGEERAKGNILERFSAQQFPDLHSELNLSSLELGDSALYFCASSRMDSYEQYFGPGTRLTVT.

J is TRBJ2-5 and V is TRBV14, with D possibly matching TRBD1 (6 bases). The germline V and J ends were trimmed by 6 bases and 4 bases, with 15 bases remaining between them. Germline values: CDR1 SGHDN, CDR2 FVKESK. CDR3 size: 14 residues. CDR3 in amino acids: CASRRRGSLETQYF. Here the CDR3 DNA reads TGTGCCAGCAGGCGCAGGGGTTCCCTAGAGACCCAGTACTTC.

This rearrangement joins TRBV11-2 to TRBJ2-3; a possible D gene is TRBD2 (5 bases). Germline V gene sequence: CDR1 SGHAT, CDR2 FQNNGV. V shed 3 bases and J shed 4 bases, with 14 bases lying between them. The CDR3 runs 15 residues. The CDR3 here is CASSFETPGADTQYF. CDR3 nucleotide sequence: TGTGCCAGCAGCTTCGAGACACCCGGGGCAGATACGCAGTATTTT.

With regard to this clone: The same CDR3 arises from other DNA sequences in this sample as well. The V and J genes are TRBV7-8 and TRBJ1-5; no clear D. Germline CDR1 and CDR2: SGHVS and FQNEAQ. V lost 5 bases and J lost 2, with 7 bases in between. This CDR3 region has 13 residues. The CDR3 loop is CASSLRGNQPQHF. CDR3 DNA: TGTGCCAGCAGCCTTAGAGGCAATCAGCCCCAGCATTTT.

The chain uses TRBV9 and TRBJ2-6; D remains unclear. This CDR3 spans 17 amino acids. Germline-derived CDR1 and CDR2 are SGDLS and YYNGEE. Between the trimmed V and J ends, which lost 1 base and 0 bases, there was a span of 11 bases. The CDR3 loop reads CASSVTVTNSGANVLTF. In nucleotides, the CDR3 is TGTGCCAGCAGCGTAACCGTGACGAACTCTGGGGCCAACGTCCTGACTTTC.

The CDR3 reads CASSDSGAEQFF. The DNA of the CDR3 is TGTGCCAGCAGTGACTCGGGTGCGGAGCAGTTCTTC. The chain is built from TRBV6-4 and TRBJ2-1, with no clear D. CDR3 length: 12 residues. Germline V gene lookup returns CDR1 MRHNA and CDR2 SNTAGT. Trimming stripped 0 bases from V and 10 bases from J, with 7 bases between.

The rearrangement uses TRBV7-3 and TRBJ2-7; 10 bases match TRBD2. J was trimmed by 1 base and V by 4 bases; bases with no gene match: 4. This CDR3 comprises 15 residues. Germline CDR1 is SGHTA and CDR2 is FQGTGA. CDR3 residues: CASSSPTSGSYEQYF. Here the CDR3 DNA reads TGTGCCAGCAGCTCCCCGACTAGCGGGTCCTACGAGCAGTACTTC.

The CDR3 here is CASSKPGLAGGPIEEQYF. The CDR3 bases are TGCGCCAGCAGCAAGCCGGGACTAGCGGGAGGGCCGATTGAAGAGCAGTACTTC. The gene calls are TRBV10-1 and TRBJ2-7; the match to TRBD2 covers 16 bases. Germline loops: CDR1 WNHNN, CDR2 SYGVQD (reference sequence). V lost 6 bases, J lost 7 bases, and 15 bases stayed unmatched. The CDR3 extends over 18 amino acids.

The chain uses TRBV5-1 and TRBJ2-3; the D is unclear. In germline, CDR1 is SGHRS, CDR2 YFSETQ. The CDR3 totals 13 residues. V was pared by 0 bases and J by 5 bases, with 7 bases between. In DNA, the CDR3 is TGCGCCAGCAGCTTGGTACCCGGAGATACGCAGTATTTT. Protein product: CASSLVPGDTQYF.

The chain carries TRBV4-3 and TRBJ2-1; 9 nucleotides agree with TRBD2. The junction had 32 bases not matched to a gene; V was cut back by 2 bases and J by 12 bases. The V gene's germline CDR1 is LGHNA and CDR2 YSLEER. The CDR3 covers 22 residues. Written as DNA, the CDR3 is TGCGCCAGCAGCCAATGGGGTACGGCGGGAGGGCCAGGCTCGGGTGCTCAATTGGGGCAGTTCTTC. This codes for CASSQWGTAGGPGSGAQLGQFF.

This chain links TRBV9 with TRBJ2-7, with D possibly TRBD1 on 6 matching bases. The V and J ends lost 3 bases and 1 base respectively, with 11 bases between them. Germline V gene lookup returns CDR1 SGDLS and CDR2 YYNGEE. The CDR3 contains 14 residues. This chain's CDR3 is CASSGAGTSYEQYF. The CDR3 region has the DNA TGTGCCAGCAGCGGAGCCGGGACATCCTACGAGCAGTACTTC.

CDR3 coding DNA: TGTGCCAGCAGCCCGGGACTAGCGGGACTTACCGGGGAGCTGTTTTTT. Its translation is CASSPGLAGLTGELFF. The V and J genes are TRBV7-2 and TRBJ2-2, with 13 bases lining up with TRBD2. Looked up from germline, CDR1 is SGHTA and CDR2 is FQGNSA. This CDR3 is built from 16 residues. V was clipped by 5 bases and J by 5 bases; unmatched bases: 5.

The sample holds one count of this clone. The chain uses TRBV15 and TRBJ2-2, with 12 bases lining up with TRBD2. Germline V gene lookup returns CDR1 LNHNV and CDR2 YYDKDF (reference sequence). The CDR3 is 15 amino acids. V shed 9 bases, J shed 5 bases, and the junction held 7 bases outside the gene matches. In nucleotides, the CDR3 is TGTGCCACTAGACTAGCGGGAGATCATACCGGGGAGCTGTTTTTT. As protein: CATRLAGDHTGELFF.

The V call is TRBV5-6, the J call TRBJ2-7, with 7 nucleotides matching TRBD2. CDR1 SGHDT and CDR2 YYEEEE come from the germline V gene. This CDR3 comprises 16 residues. V gave up 4 bases and J gave up 1 base; unmatched junction bases: 11. CDR3 sequence: CASSPLVRGTSYEQYF. The CDR3 bases are TGTGCCAGCAGCCCCCTTGTGCGGGGGACTTCCTACGAGCAGTACTTC.

The rearrangement links TRBV4-1 to TRBJ2-7; D call uncertain. Between the trimmed V and J ends, which lost 5 bases and 3 bases, there was a span of 11 bases. Germline V gene sequence: CDR1 MGHRA, CDR2 YSYEKL. The CDR3 is made up of 13 amino acids. The CDR3 region is CASSSRLNYEQYF. The CDR3 DNA reads TGCGCCAGCAGCTCTAGACTTAACTACGAGCAGTACTTC.

This rearrangement joins TRBV5-8 to TRBJ2-5; TRBD2 matches at 15 bases. CDR1 and CDR2 (germline): SGHTS, YDEGEE. V shed 4 bases and J 0 bases; nucleotides not matched to a gene: 4. CDR3 length: 17 amino acids. CDR3 in amino acids: CASSMGLAGGDQETQYF. As DNA, the CDR3 is TGTGCCAGCAGCATGGGACTAGCGGGAGGTGACCAAGAGACCCAGTACTTC.

Turning to this clone: The same CDR3 is also encoded by other DNA sequences in this sample. This chain connects TRBV27 to TRBJ2-1; D might be TRBD1 (6 bases). The CDR3 covers 12 residues. Germline V CDR1 and CDR2: MNHEY, SMNVEV (reference sequence). Trimming took off 3 bases at V and 8 bases at J, with 8 bases between the two ends. The DNA for the CDR3 is TGTGCCAGCAGTTTTCCAGGGGATGAGCAGTTCTTC. As protein: CASSFPGDEQFF.

The chain has TRBV9 and TRBJ2-3, with 10 bases that match TRBD2. The CDR3 runs to 15 residues. With V trimmed by 3 bases and J by 2 bases, 3 bases remained unmatched. The germline gives CDR1 SGDLS, CDR2 YYNGEE. CDR3 in DNA: TGTGCCAGCAGCGCTAGCGGGAGAACCACAGATACGCAGTATTTT. Translating it yields CASSASGRTTDTQYF.

V usage is TRBV20-1 and J usage is TRBJ2-7; D is unclear. This CDR3 has 10 residues. Trimming stripped 5 bases from V and 5 bases from J, with 7 bases between. Germline loops: CDR1 DFQATT, CDR2 SNEGSKA (reference sequence). The CDR3 region is CSAVSDEQYF. The CDR3 DNA reads TGCAGTGCTGTTTCGGACGAGCAGTACTTC.

The V call is TRBV5-1, the J call TRBJ1-3; no reliable D call. The V gene lost 0 bases and the J gene lost 1 base, with 14 bases spanning the gap. Germline assignment: CDR1 SGHRS and CDR2 YFSETQ. The CDR3 consists of 17 residues. Written as DNA, the CDR3 is TGCGCCAGCAGCTTGGAGACACTAGAGAATTCTGGAAACACCATATATTTT. Translation: CASSLETLENSGNTIYF.